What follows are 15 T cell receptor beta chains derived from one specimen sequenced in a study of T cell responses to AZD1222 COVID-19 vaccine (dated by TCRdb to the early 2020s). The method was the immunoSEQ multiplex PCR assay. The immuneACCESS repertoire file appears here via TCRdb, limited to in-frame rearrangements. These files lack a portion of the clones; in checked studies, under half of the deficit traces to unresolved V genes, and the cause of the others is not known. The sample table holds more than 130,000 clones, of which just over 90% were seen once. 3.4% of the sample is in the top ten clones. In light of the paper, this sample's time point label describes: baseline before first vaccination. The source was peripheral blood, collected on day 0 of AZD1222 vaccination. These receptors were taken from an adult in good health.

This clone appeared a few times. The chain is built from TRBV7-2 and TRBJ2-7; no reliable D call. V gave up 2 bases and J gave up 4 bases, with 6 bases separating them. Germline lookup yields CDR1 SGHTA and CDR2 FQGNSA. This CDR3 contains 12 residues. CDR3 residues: CASSLPGYEQYF. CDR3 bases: TGTGCCAGCAGCTTACCAGGATACGAGCAGTACTTC.

CDR3: CASSLGQGVNTEAFF. The DNA for the CDR3 is TGTGCCAGCTCTCTCGGACAGGGGGTGAACACTGAAGCTTTCTTT. The rearrangement uses TRBV18 and TRBJ1-1; 10 bases match TRBD1. The CDR3 sequence is 15 residues long. The germline gives CDR1 KGHSH, CDR2 LQKENI. V was clipped by 6 bases and J by 0 bases; unmatched bases: 4.

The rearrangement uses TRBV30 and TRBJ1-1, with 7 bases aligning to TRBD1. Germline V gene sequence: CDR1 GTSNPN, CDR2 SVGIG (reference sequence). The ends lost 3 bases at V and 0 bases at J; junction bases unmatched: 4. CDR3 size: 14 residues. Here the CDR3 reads CAWRGGTVNTEAFF. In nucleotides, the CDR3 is TGTGCCTGGAGAGGGGGGACAGTGAACACTGAAGCTTTCTTT.

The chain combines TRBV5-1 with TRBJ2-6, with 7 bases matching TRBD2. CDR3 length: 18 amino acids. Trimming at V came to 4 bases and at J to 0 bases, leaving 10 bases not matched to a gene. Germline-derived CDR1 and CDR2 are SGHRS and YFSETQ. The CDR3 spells CASSAWGGFSSGANVLTF. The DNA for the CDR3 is TGCGCCAGCAGCGCCTGGGGGGGATTCTCCTCTGGGGCCAACGTCCTGACTTTC. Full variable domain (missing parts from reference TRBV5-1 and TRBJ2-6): KAGVTQTPRYLIKTRGQQVTLSCSPISGHRSVSWYQQTPGQGLQFLFEYFSETQRNKGNFPGRFSGRQFSNSRSEMNVSTLELGDSALYLCASSAWGGFSSGANVLTFGAGSRLTVL.

CDR3 nucleotide sequence: TGTGCCACCAGTGATGCTACGAATGAGCAGTTCTTC. This codes for CATSDATNEQFF. The chain links TRBV24-1 to TRBJ2-1, with D unclear. This CDR3 contains 12 residues. The V end was cut by 3 bases, the J end by 7 bases, with 6 bases between. CDR1 KGHDR and CDR2 SFDVKD come from the germline V gene.

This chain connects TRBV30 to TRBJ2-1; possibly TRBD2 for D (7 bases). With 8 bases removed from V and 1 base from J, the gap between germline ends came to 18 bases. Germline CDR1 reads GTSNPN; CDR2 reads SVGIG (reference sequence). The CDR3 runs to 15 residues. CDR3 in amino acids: CARARKGGSYNEQFF. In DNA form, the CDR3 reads TGTGCCCGGGCGCGGAAGGGGGGGTCCTACAATGAGCAGTTCTTC.

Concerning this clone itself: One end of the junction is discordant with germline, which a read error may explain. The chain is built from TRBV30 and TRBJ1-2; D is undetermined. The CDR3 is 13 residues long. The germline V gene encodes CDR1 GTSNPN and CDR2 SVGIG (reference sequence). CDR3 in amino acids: CTWSSKRRWGYTF. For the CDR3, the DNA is TGTACCTGGAGTAGTAAGCGGAGGTGGGGCTACACCTTC.

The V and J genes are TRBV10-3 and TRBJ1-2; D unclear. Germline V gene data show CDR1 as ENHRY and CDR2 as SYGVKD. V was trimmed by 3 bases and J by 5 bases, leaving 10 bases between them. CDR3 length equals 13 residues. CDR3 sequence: CAISDLMGYGYTF. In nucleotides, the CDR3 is TGTGCCATCAGTGATTTGATGGGGTATGGCTACACCTTC.

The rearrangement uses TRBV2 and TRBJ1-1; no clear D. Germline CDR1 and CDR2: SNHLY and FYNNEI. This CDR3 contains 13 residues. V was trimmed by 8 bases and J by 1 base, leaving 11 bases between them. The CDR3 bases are TGTGCCAGCTTCGGACGGAGGAACACTGAAGCTTTCTTT. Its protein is CASFGRRNTEAFF.

The CDR3, as DNA: TGTGCCAGCAGCGCCCGGACAGGCCAAGAGACCCAGTACTTC. Protein: CASSARTGQETQYF. The chain couples TRBV9 to TRBJ2-5; the match to TRBD1 covers 7 bases. This CDR3 is built from 14 residues. Germline CDR1 is SGDLS and CDR2 is YYNGEE. After removal of 3 bases from V and 1 base from J, the junction contained 3 bases not matched to a gene.

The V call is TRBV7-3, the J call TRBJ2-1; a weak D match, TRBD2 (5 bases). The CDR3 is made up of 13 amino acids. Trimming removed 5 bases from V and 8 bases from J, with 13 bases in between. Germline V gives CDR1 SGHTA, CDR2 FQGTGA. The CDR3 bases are TGTGCCAGCAGCGAATACACTAGATATGAGCAGTTCTTC. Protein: CASSEYTRYEQFF.

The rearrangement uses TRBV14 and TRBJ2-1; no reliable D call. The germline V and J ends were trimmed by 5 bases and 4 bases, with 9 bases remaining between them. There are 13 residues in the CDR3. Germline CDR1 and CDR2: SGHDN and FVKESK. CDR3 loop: CASSVRLYNEQFF. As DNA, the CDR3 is TGTGCCAGCAGCGTAAGGCTATACAATGAGCAGTTCTTC. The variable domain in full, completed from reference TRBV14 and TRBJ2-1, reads EAGVTQFPSHSVIEKGQTVTLRCDPISGHDNLYWYRRVMGKEIKFLLHFVKESKQDESGMPNNRFLAERTGGTYSTLKVQPAELEDSGVYFCASSVRLYNEQFFGPGTRLTVL.

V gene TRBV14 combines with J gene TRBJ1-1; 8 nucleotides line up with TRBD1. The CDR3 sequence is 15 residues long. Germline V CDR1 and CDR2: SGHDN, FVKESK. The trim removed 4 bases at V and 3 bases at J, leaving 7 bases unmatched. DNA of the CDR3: TGTGCCAGCAGCCCTCGACAGGGGAAGTACACTGAAGCTTTCTTT. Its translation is CASSPRQGKYTEAFF.

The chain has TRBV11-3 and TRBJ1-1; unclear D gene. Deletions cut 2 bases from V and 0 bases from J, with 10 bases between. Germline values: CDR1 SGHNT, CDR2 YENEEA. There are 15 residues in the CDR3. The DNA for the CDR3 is TGTGCCAGCAGCTTAAGGCCCACTATGAACACTGAAGCTTTCTTT. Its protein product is CASSLRPTMNTEAFF.

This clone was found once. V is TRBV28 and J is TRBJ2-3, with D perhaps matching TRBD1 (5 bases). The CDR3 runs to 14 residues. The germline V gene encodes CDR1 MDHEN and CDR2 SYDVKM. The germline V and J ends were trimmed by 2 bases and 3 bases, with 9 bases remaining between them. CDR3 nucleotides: TGTGCCAGCAGTTTACCCAGGGTGACAGATACGCAGTATTTT. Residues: CASSLPRVTDTQYF.